This passage covers 30 T cell receptor beta chains from one sample sequenced in a study of blood T cell repertoires in COVID-19. Clones were read by immunoSEQ multiplex PCR, and TCRdb kept only the in-frame ones, dropping some. The sample has roughly 210,000 clones; roughly 84% are singletons. Sequenced material: PBMCs or T cells enriched from blood (not recorded which). The receptors originated from a man aged 25-45 years in a cohort exposed to, infected with or recovered from COVID-19 (not recorded which).

The genes are TRBV7-9 and TRBJ1-1; 7 nucleotides match TRBD1. CDR3 length: 15 amino acids. V dropped 3 bases and J dropped 4; count of bases not matched to a gene: 8. Germline CDR1 SEHNR, CDR2 FQNEAQ (reference sequence). This CDR3 reads CASSFRDSKVTEAFF. The CDR3 region has the DNA TGTGCCAGCAGCTTCAGGGACAGTAAGGTCACTGAAGCTTTCTTT. Using reference TRBV7-9 and TRBJ1-1 for the parts outside the CDR3, the full variable domain is DTGVSQNPRHKITKRGQNVTFRCDPISEHNRLYWYRQTLGQGPEFLTYFQNEAQLEKSRLLSDRFSAERPKGSFSTLEIQRTEQGDSAMYLCASSFRDSKVTEAFFGQGTRLTVV.

The chain links TRBV28 to TRBJ2-3; the match to TRBD2 covers 9 bases. The ends lost 1 base at V and 0 bases at J; junction bases unmatched: 11. This CDR3 contains 19 residues. The germline CDR1 and CDR2 sequences are MDHEN and SYDVKM. CDR3 sequence (DNA): TGTGCCAGCAGTTTATATCCTAGCGGGATTAAGACTAGCACAGATACGCAGTATTTT. Residues: CASSLYPSGIKTSTDTQYF.

The chain is built from TRBV6-5 and TRBJ2-2; no definite D call. Germline V gene lookup returns CDR1 MNHEY and CDR2 SVGAGI. This CDR3 comprises 14 residues. V lost 6 bases and J lost 2, with 10 bases in between. As DNA, the CDR3 is TGTGCCAGCAGGCAGATAATCAACACCGGGGAGCTGTTTTTT. This translates into CASRQIINTGELFF.

The sample holds one count of this clone. The chain recombines TRBV28 with TRBJ2-5, with TRBD2 matching 11 bases. Germline V gene lookup returns CDR1 MDHEN and CDR2 SYDVKM. This CDR3 spans 15 amino acids. The V gene end was trimmed by 5 bases and the J gene end by 5 bases; junction bases not matched to a gene: 7. This CDR3 is CASSDRLAGTETQYF. CDR3 coding DNA: TGTGCCAGCAGTGACCGACTAGCGGGAACGGAGACCCAGTACTTC.

This clone has just one count. This chain joins TRBV5-1 and TRBJ2-5; D unresolved. Trimming removed 3 bases from V and 4 bases from J, with 4 bases in between. Germline V lookup: CDR1 SGHRS, CDR2 YFSETQ. This CDR3 contains 11 residues. In DNA, the CDR3 is TGCGCCAGCAGCTGGAGAGAGACCCAGTACTTC. This gives the protein CASSWRETQYF.

The chain joins TRBV9 to TRBJ2-5; 11 bases line up with TRBD2. CDR1 and CDR2 from the germline V gene are SGDLS and YYNGEE. The CDR3 sequence is 17 residues long. V lost 4 bases to trimming and J lost 7 bases; unmatched junction nucleotides: 15. CDR3 residues: CASSPRKLAGVGGTQYF. In DNA, the CDR3 is TGTGCCAGCAGCCCCAGGAAACTAGCGGGAGTTGGAGGGACCCAGTACTTC.

The chain carries TRBV18 and TRBJ2-3; TRBD2 agrees at 8 bases. V lost 3 bases to trimming and J lost 1 base; unmatched junction nucleotides: 6. The CDR3 covers 16 residues. Per germline, CDR1 KGHSH and CDR2 LQKENI. CDR3 loop: CASSPPAGAGTDTQYF. CDR3 in DNA: TGTGCCAGCTCACCGCCAGCGGGAGCGGGCACAGATACGCAGTATTTT. Variable domain in full (rest from reference TRBV18 and TRBJ2-3): NAGVMQNPRHLVRRRGQEARLRCSPMKGHSHVYWYRQLPEEGLKFMVYLQKENIIDESGMPKERFSAEFPKEGPSILRIQQVVRGDSAAYFCASSPPAGAGTDTQYFGPGTRLTVL.

This chain uses TRBV5-1 with TRBJ2-2, with TRBD1 as a possible D gene (6 bases). This CDR3 contains 16 residues. CDR1 is SGHRS, CDR2 YFSETQ, per germline. The V end lost 3 bases, the J end lost 2 bases, and 14 bases lay between the germline ends. CDR3 sequence reads: CASSSTGTLNTGELFF. The CDR3 coding sequence is TGCGCCAGCAGCTCGACCGGGACACTAAACACCGGGGAGCTGTTTTTT.

The J gene is TRBJ1-6, the V gene TRBV9, with 7 nucleotides matching TRBD1. CDR1 and CDR2 from the germline V gene are SGDLS and YYNGEE. The length of the CDR3 is 13 residues. With 4 bases clipped from V and 14 bases from J, the junction kept 9 bases outside the gene matches. CDR3 coding DNA: TGTGCCAGCAGCCCGGGACAGCGAGGGGCCCTCCACTTT. As protein: CASSPGQRGALHF. The variable domain in full, with the rest retrieved from reference TRBV9 and TRBJ1-6, is DSGVTQTPKHLITATGQRVTLRCSPRSGDLSVYWYQQSLDQGLQFLIQYYNGEERAKGNILERFSAQQFPDLHSELNLSSLELGDSALYFCASSPGQRGALHFGNGTRLTVT.

The chain has TRBV19 and TRBJ1-1; a possible D gene is TRBD1 (6 bases). V lost 9 bases and J lost 3, with 17 bases in between. Germline values: CDR1 LNHDA, CDR2 SQIVND (reference sequence). The CDR3 has 14 residues. DNA of the CDR3: TGTGCCAGACTCGGGGACATAGGGGACACTGAAGCTTTCTTT. This codes for CARLGDIGDTEAFF.

The chain links TRBV20-1 to TRBJ1-4, with a tentative D call TRBD1 (5 bases). The germline gives CDR1 DFQATT, CDR2 SNEGSKA (reference sequence). This CDR3 region has 16 residues. Trimming took 3 bases from V and 7 from J, leaving 21 bases between them. CDR3 nucleotides: TGCAGTGCTAGTCGCAAGGTGGGGCGGAGTGGTGAAAAACTGTTTTTT. This sequence encodes CSASRKVGRSGEKLFF.

This chain uses TRBV2 with TRBJ2-5; the match to TRBD1 covers 10 bases. This CDR3 is built from 15 residues. Trimming cost V 6 bases and J 4 bases; bases outside gene matches: 8. Germline lookup yields CDR1 SNHLY and CDR2 FYNNEI. For the CDR3, the DNA is TGTGCCAGCAGCCCGACAGGGGGCCCACGAGAGACCCAGTACTTC. It codes for CASSPTGGPRETQYF.

The table lists this clone with a few counts. CDR3 loop: CASRSGLYNEQFF. The CDR3, as DNA: TGTGCCAGCAGATCGGGACTCTACAATGAGCAGTTCTTC. V is TRBV25-1 and J is TRBJ2-1; possible D gene TRBD2, 6 bases. The germline V and J ends were trimmed by 6 bases and 3 bases, with 9 bases remaining between them. This CDR3 contains 13 residues. Germline lookup yields CDR1 MGHDK and CDR2 SYGVNS.

This clone has just a few counts. V usage is TRBV6-4 and J usage is TRBJ2-5; tentative D call: TRBD1 (6 bases). The CDR3 sequence is 15 residues long. V lost 6 bases, J lost 2 bases, and 16 bases lay in between. Germline V gene sequence: CDR1 MRHNA, CDR2 SNTAGT. CDR3 nucleotide sequence: TGTGCCAGCAGCTTCCGGGCAGGGGAGCAAGAGACCCAGTACTTC. Translating it yields CASSFRAGEQETQYF.

This clone was found once. The chain recombines TRBV28 with TRBJ2-5; unclear D gene. Between the trimmed V and J ends, which lost 5 bases and 2 bases, there was a span of 12 bases. The CDR3 loop spans 14 amino acids. Germline CDR1 is MDHEN and CDR2 is SYDVKM. The CDR3 DNA reads TGTGCCAGCAGTGCGCCCCCCCAACAAGAGACCCAGTACTTC. Its translation: CASSAPPQQETQYF.

V is TRBV7-6 and J is TRBJ2-3, with D tentatively TRBD2 (5 bases). This CDR3 contains 14 residues. CDR1 is SGHVS and CDR2 is FNYEAQ in the germline V gene. The V end was cut by 6 bases, the J end by 3 bases, with 13 bases between. CDR3 nucleotide sequence: TGTGCCAGCAGTGAGGGATTTCTGACAGATACGCAGTATTTT. Translation gives CASSEGFLTDTQYF.

This clone has only one observation. A read error may produce the germline difference seen at one junction end. The J gene is TRBJ2-7, the V gene TRBV7-9; D might be TRBD2 (5 bases). The CDR3 extends over 12 amino acids. Germline V gives CDR1 SEHNR, CDR2 FQNEAQ (reference sequence). The CDR3 region is CASSLGGYRRNF. CDR3 bases: TGTGCCAGCAGCTTAGGAGGGTACCGTCGTAACTTC.

The V gene is TRBV3-1 (or the pseudogene TRBV3-2), the J gene TRBJ2-6; 9 nucleotides line up with TRBD1. Germline assignment: CDR1 LGHDT and CDR2 YNNKEL (reference sequence). V shed 4 bases, J shed 0 bases, and the junction held 10 bases outside the gene matches. This CDR3 is built from 19 residues. The DNA of the CDR3 is TGTGCCAGCAGCCCGGCGATCGGACAGGGGATCTCTGGGGCCAACGTCCTGACTTTC. Protein sequence: CASSPAIGQGISGANVLTF.

This clone was seen more than once but under ten times. The chain joins TRBV7-3 to TRBJ1-1; possibly TRBD1 for D (5 bases). The CDR3 length is 13 residues. Trimming removed 3 bases at V and 4 bases at J, with 9 bases between. Germline V gene sequence: CDR1 SGHTA, CDR2 FQGTGA. DNA for the CDR3: TGTGCCAGCAGCTTGGTCAGGGCCACTGAAGCTTTCTTT. Its protein product is CASSLVRATEAFF. The full variable domain, in which reference TRBV7-3 and TRBJ1-1 provide the parts outside the CDR3, is GAGVSQTPSNKVTEKGKYVELRCDPISGHTALYWYRQSLGQGPEFLIYFQGTGAADDSGLPNDRFFAVRPEGSVSTLKIQRTERGDSAVYLCASSLVRATEAFFGQGTRLTVV.

The J gene is TRBJ1-6, the V gene TRBV18; TRBD1 aligns across 7 bases. This CDR3 has 13 residues. Germline V gene data show CDR1 as KGHSH and CDR2 as LQKENI. V was clipped by 6 bases and J by 8 bases; unmatched bases: 4. The CDR3 sequence: CASSSQGDSPLHF. CDR3 nucleotides: TGTGCCAGCTCCTCGCAGGGGGATTCACCCCTCCACTTT.

This chain joins TRBV18 and TRBJ2-5; D possibly corresponds to TRBD1 (6 bases). The germline V and J ends were trimmed by 5 bases and 0 bases, with 10 bases remaining between them. The length of the CDR3 is 14 residues. From germline, CDR1 is KGHSH and CDR2 LQKENI. CDR3 protein: CASSKGGNQETQYF. CDR3 coding DNA: TGTGCCAGCTCAAAAGGGGGTAACCAAGAGACCCAGTACTTC.

This clone was seen more than once but under ten times. This rearrangement joins TRBV4-2 to TRBJ2-2; 7 positions agree with TRBD1. Germline loops: CDR1 LGHNA, CDR2 YNFKEQ. The CDR3 has 16 amino acids. V shed 0 bases, J shed 4 bases, and the junction held 5 bases outside the gene matches. The CDR3 reads CASSQDPQGITGELFF. Here the CDR3 DNA reads TGTGCCAGCAGCCAAGATCCACAGGGGATCACCGGGGAGCTGTTTTTT.

This rearrangement joins TRBV9 to TRBJ2-7; 7 bases align to TRBD1. Germline V gene data show CDR1 as SGDLS and CDR2 as YYNGEE. This CDR3 has 14 residues. The trim removed 0 bases at V and 3 bases at J, leaving 3 bases unmatched. CDR3 region: CASSVGAGGYEQYF. CDR3 coding DNA: TGTGCCAGCAGCGTAGGGGCAGGGGGCTACGAGCAGTACTTC.

This rearrangement joins TRBV6-6 to TRBJ1-5; a possible D gene is TRBD1 (5 bases). CDR1 and CDR2 (germline): MNHNY, SVGAGI (reference sequence). The CDR3 extends over 17 amino acids. The V end lost 5 bases, the J end lost 0 bases, and 17 bases lay between the germline ends. CDR3 nucleotides: TGTGCCAGCAGTCCCCATATCGACAGTAATAGCAATCAGCCCCAGCATTTT. It specifies CASSPHIDSNSNQPQHF.

The sample holds one count of this clone. The chain is built from TRBV7-9 and TRBJ1-5; D ambiguous. The CDR3 covers 15 residues. Looked up from germline, CDR1 is SEHNR and CDR2 is FQNEAQ (reference sequence). The CDR3 nucleotides read TGTGCTAAGCCCCACAGAAAGTATAGCAATCAGCCCCAGCATTTT. Translating gives CAKPHRKYSNQPQHF.

This chain uses TRBV29-1 with TRBJ1-4, with TRBD1 identical over 9 bases. The germline V gene has CDR1 SQVTM and CDR2 ANQGSEA. This CDR3 region has 14 residues. J was trimmed by 5 bases and V by 5 bases; bases with no gene match: 6. The CDR3 loop is CSVYGTGLNEKLFF. The CDR3 coding sequence is TGCAGCGTTTACGGGACAGGGCTGAATGAAAAACTGTTTTTT.

The V call is TRBV27, the J call TRBJ2-7, with 8 positions matching TRBD1. Trimming cost V 5 bases and J 7 bases; bases outside gene matches: 4. Germline lookup yields CDR1 MNHEY and CDR2 SMNVEV (reference sequence). This CDR3 comprises 12 residues. The CDR3, as DNA: TGTGCCAGCAGTCAGGGGGCCGGGGAGCAGTACTTC. Its translation is CASSQGAGEQYF.

The V and J genes are TRBV11-2 and TRBJ1-2; 12 bases map to TRBD1. CDR1 and CDR2 from the germline V gene are SGHAT and FQNNGV. The CDR3 totals 17 residues. V shed 4 bases, J shed 2 bases, and the junction held 8 bases outside the gene matches. CDR3 amino acids: CASSSPGTGGVNYGYTF. The CDR3 DNA reads TGTGCCAGCAGCTCTCCAGGGACAGGGGGCGTCAACTATGGCTACACCTTC. Combining the CDR3 with reference TRBV11-2 and TRBJ1-2 gives the whole variable domain EAGVAQSPRYKIIEKRQSVAFWCNPISGHATLYWYQQILGQGPKLLIQFQNNGVVDDSQLPKDRFSAERLKGVDSTLKIQPAKLEDSAVYLCASSSPGTGGVNYGYTFGSGTRLTVV.

This clone was seen a handful of times. The CDR3 sequence: CASEAKINEQFF. CDR3 DNA: TGTGCCAGCGAAGCTAAGATTAATGAGCAGTTCTTC. The gene calls are TRBV2 and TRBJ2-1; D not certain. CDR1 SNHLY and CDR2 FYNNEI come from the germline V gene. The length of the CDR3 is 12 residues. Deletions cut 8 bases from V and 7 bases from J, with 12 bases between.

CDR3 residues: CSVNGLAGGGSYNEQFF. For the CDR3, the DNA is TGCAGCGTTAATGGACTAGCGGGAGGAGGTTCCTACAATGAGCAGTTCTTC. The J gene is TRBJ2-1, the V gene TRBV29-1; 14 positions agree with TRBD2. This CDR3 comprises 17 residues. Germline lookup yields CDR1 SQVTM and CDR2 ANQGSEA. Germline trimming cut 5 bases from V and 1 base from J; bases unmatched to any gene: 7.